This T cell receptor (beta chain) was sequenced for a study of T cell responses to AZD1222 COVID-19 vaccine. The germline V and J ends were trimmed by 3 bases and 0 bases, with 6 bases remaining between them. Looked up from germline, CDR1 is LNHDA and CDR2 is SQIVND (reference sequence). CDR3 size: 13 residues. Data came from immunoSEQ multiplex PCR; TCRdb stores just in-frame clones and leaves some out. The sample yields 120,000 or so clones, 87% seen once. This TCR was sampled from an adult in good health. The sample in question was peripheral blood, obtained on day 0 of AZD1222 vaccination. J is TRBJ2-7 and V is TRBV19; the D gene is possibly TRBD2 (5 bases). CDR3 sequence: CASSMGSSYEQYF. The CDR3 bases are TGTGCCAGTAGTATGGGGAGCTCCTACGAGCAGTACTTC.